Given below is one T cell receptor beta chain in context. V was clipped by 3 bases and J by 14 bases; unmatched bases: 13. The CDR3 has 13 amino acids. The germline CDR1 and CDR2 sequences are SGHRS and YFSETQ. The data stem from a study of identifying expanded T cells in peripheral blood. Sequenced by immunoSEQ multiplex PCR; TCRdb stores in-frame clones only, minus some. Of more than 80,000 clones in the sample, 88% were seen once. The sample comprised blood. The chain carries TRBV5-1 and TRBJ1-2, with 7 bases identical to TRBD1. The origin of this receptor is a person aged 18 to 75 in good health. In DNA form, the CDR3 reads TGCGCCAGCAGCTATACGTCAGACAGGGAAAGAACCTTC. Translation gives CASSYTSDRERTF.